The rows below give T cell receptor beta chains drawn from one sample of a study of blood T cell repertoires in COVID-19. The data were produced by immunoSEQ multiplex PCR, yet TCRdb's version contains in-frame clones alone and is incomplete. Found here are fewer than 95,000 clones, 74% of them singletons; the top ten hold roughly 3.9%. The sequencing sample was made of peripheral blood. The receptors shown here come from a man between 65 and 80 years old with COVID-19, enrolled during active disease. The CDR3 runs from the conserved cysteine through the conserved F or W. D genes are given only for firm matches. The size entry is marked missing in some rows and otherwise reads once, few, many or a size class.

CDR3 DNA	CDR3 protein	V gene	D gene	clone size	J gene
TGTGCCAGCAGCCCCCCTTTTCGTCTCGGGGATGAGCAGTTCTTC	CASSPPFRLGDEQFF	TRBV7-9	NA	NA	TRBJ2-1
TGTGCCAGCAGTGACCCTCTAGCGGGAGCCTACGAGCAGTACTTC	CASSDPLAGAYEQYF	TRBV6-1	TRBD2	few	TRBJ2-7
TGTGCCAGCAGCTTGCCAGGGGGTAATGAGCAGTTCTTC	CASSLPGGNEQFF	TRBV5-4	TRBD1	NA	TRBJ2-1
TGTGCCAGCAGTTACGGCCTAGCGGGAACAGATACGCAGTATTTT	CASSYGLAGTDTQYF	TRBV6-2/TRBV6-3	TRBD2	NA	TRBJ2-3
TGCGCCAGCAGTGCGGATCCGATAGGCGCCGGTGAAAAACTGTTTTTT	CASSADPIGAGEKLFF	TRBV5-1	NA	NA	TRBJ1-4
TGTGCCAGCAGTACCAACCGGGGACTCCAAGGGACTAGCGGGGCCACAGATACGCAGTATTTT	CASSTNRGLQGTSGATDTQYF	TRBV28	TRBD2	NA	TRBJ2-3
TGCGCCAGCAGCTTTATGACAGGGGGTGGGGAGACCCAGTACTTC	CASSFMTGGGETQYF	TRBV5-1	TRBD1	NA	TRBJ2-5
TGTGCCAGCAGCCGACAGACTAACTATGGCTACACCTTC	CASSRQTNYGYTF	TRBV5-4	NA	once	TRBJ1-2
TGTGCCAGCAGTCCCCGCCCAGGACAGGGTCGGGGCTACACCTTC	CASSPRPGQGRGYTF	TRBV25-1	TRBD1	NA	TRBJ1-2
TGTGCCAGCAGCACCACGGGATCGCGGACGGAGACCCAGTACTTC	CASSTTGSRTETQYF	TRBV6-2/TRBV6-3	NA	once	TRBJ2-5
TGTGCCACCAGCCCCGGGAGGGTACAACAAGAGACCCAGTACTTC	CATSPGRVQQETQYF	TRBV15	TRBD2	once	TRBJ2-5
TGTGCCAGCAGTTACTTGCGGGGGAACTACGAGCAGTACTTC	CASSYLRGNYEQYF	TRBV6-2/TRBV6-3	TRBD2	few	TRBJ2-7
TGTGCCAGTAGTACGACTAGCGGGAAGAGGGATACGCAGTATTTT	CASSTTSGKRDTQYF	TRBV19	TRBD2	NA	TRBJ2-3
TGTGCCAGTAGGGCGAGGGGGGGCGACTATGGCTACACCTTC	CASRARGGDYGYTF	TRBV19	NA	few	TRBJ1-2
TGTGCCAGCAGTGAAAGCGGGAGCAATCAGCCCCAGCATTTT	CASSESGSNQPQHF	TRBV28	NA	NA	TRBJ1-5
TGTGCCAGCAGCCGGGCGGGCATGTCTAACTATGGCTACACCTTC	CASSRAGMSNYGYTF	TRBV5-8	NA	NA	TRBJ1-2
TGTGCCAGCAGCTTAGCAACGGGAGGTCCCTACGAGCAGTACTTC	CASSLATGGPYEQYF	TRBV7-6	TRBD2	NA	TRBJ2-7
TGTGCCAGCAGCTCGATCACAGGGGTCGGGTATGGCTACACCTTC	CASSSITGVGYGYTF	TRBV7-9	TRBD1	NA	TRBJ1-2
TGTGCCAGCAGCCCGGTCTTTCTCTACGAGCAGTACTTC	CASSPVFLYEQYF	TRBV28	NA	NA	TRBJ2-7
TGTGCTAGCAGCTACAGGGTTGACTACGAGCAGTACTTC	CASSYRVDYEQYF	TRBV7-7	NA	once	TRBJ2-7
TGTGCCAGCACCCAGGGAAGCCCTACTGAAGCTTTCTTT	CASTQGSPTEAFF	TRBV28	NA	NA	TRBJ1-1
TGTGCCAGCACCTGGGGGACAGGGGGTTTTTCGCAGTACTTC	CASTWGTGGFSQYF	TRBV28	TRBD1	NA	TRBJ2-7
TGCGCCAGCAGCTGGACAGGGGACGAGTATGGCTACACCTTC	CASSWTGDEYGYTF	TRBV5-1	TRBD1	NA	TRBJ1-2
TGTGCCAGCAGTTTGACTCCCGGTTTCGGATTCGCTGAAGCTTTCTTT	CASSLTPGFGFAEAFF	TRBV28	NA	once	TRBJ1-1
TGTGCCAGCAGCTTAGGGCAACAGGGAACGCAGTATTTT	CASSLGQQGTQYF	TRBV7-2	NA	once	TRBJ2-3
TGTGCCAGCAGCTTCTGGAGTCCCAATCAGCCCCAGCATTTT	CASSFWSPNQPQHF	TRBV5-6	NA	NA	TRBJ1-5
TGTGCCAGTAGTATGAGGACTAGCGGAAGCACAGATACGCAGTATTTT	CASSMRTSGSTDTQYF	TRBV19	TRBD2	NA	TRBJ2-3
TGCGCCAGCAGCTTGGGGACAGGGGGCTCGCTGCTCACTGAAGCTTTCTTT	CASSLGTGGSLLTEAFF	TRBV5-1	TRBD1	NA	TRBJ1-1
TGTGCCAGCTCACCCGACAGGGAGTCTTACGAGCAGTACTTC	CASSPDRESYEQYF	TRBV18	TRBD1	NA	TRBJ2-7
TGCAGCTTTGACAGGGGGCCCACCGGGGAGCTGTTTTTT	CSFDRGPTGELFF	TRBV29-1	TRBD1	NA	TRBJ2-2